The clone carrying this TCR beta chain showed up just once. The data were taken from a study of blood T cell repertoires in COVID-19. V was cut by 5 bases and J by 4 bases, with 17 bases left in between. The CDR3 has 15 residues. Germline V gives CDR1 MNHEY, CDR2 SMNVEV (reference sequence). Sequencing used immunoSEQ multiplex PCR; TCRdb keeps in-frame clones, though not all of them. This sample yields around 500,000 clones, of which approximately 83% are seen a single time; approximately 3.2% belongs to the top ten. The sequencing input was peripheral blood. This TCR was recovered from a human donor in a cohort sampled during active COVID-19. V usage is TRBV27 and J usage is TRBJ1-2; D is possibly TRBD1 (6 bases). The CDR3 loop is CASSTTGQTVYGYTF. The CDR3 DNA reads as TGTGCCAGCAGTACCACTGGACAGACGGTCTATGGCTACACCTTC.